This T cell receptor (beta chain) was recorded in a study of blood T cell repertoires in COVID-19. Overall study context: Spain, Italy and the United States supplied samples that represented acute and convalescent COVID-19. In each case, the material was cDNA or gDNA derived from T cells, B-cell-depleted T cells, or PBMCs.

In the source study's methods: Researchers report that nucleated cell counts were estimated from reference gene primer amplification. Some clones are missing from TCRdb's copy, which holds only in-frame ones; the method was immunoSEQ multiplex PCR. V, J and clone size reflect that table, while D and trimming were determined from the DNA. The table lists 200,000 to 250,000 clones, approximately 84% of them singletons. Germline values: CDR1 MNHEY, CDR2 SMNVEV (reference sequence). This CDR3 spans 13 amino acids. Between the trimmed V and J ends, which lost 4 bases and 4 bases, there was a span of 10 bases.

This TCR was sampled from a man between 50 and 59 years old with acute or convalescent COVID-19. The chain joins TRBV27 to TRBJ1-2; D not certain. The sequencing sample was made of peripheral blood. The CDR3 sequence is CASSSWAAYGYTF. CDR3 nucleotide sequence: TGTGCCAGCAGTTCCTGGGCAGCCTATGGCTACACCTTC.